Shown below are 8 T cell receptor beta chains from a single sample sequenced in a study of cytomegalovirus exposure and HLA in healthy donors. A multiplex PCR was run with 60 Vbeta primers and 13 Jbeta primers. The assay was immunoSEQ multiplex PCR, and TCRdb's table has in-frame clones only and misses some. The sample contains under 250,000 clones, roughly 83% of which appear only once. The specimen was PBMCs. The origin of the receptors is a boy between 2 and 10 years old in good health and CMV-seronegative.

Only a few counts were recorded for this clone. This rearrangement joins TRBV6-6 to TRBJ2-1; a weak D match, TRBD2 (6 bases). The germline V gene has CDR1 MNHNY and CDR2 SVGAGI (reference sequence). The CDR3 length is 12 residues. V was cut by 8 bases and J by 4 bases, with 9 bases left in between. In nucleotides, the CDR3 is TGTGCCAGCGAGGGGAGGTACAATGAGCAGTTCTTC. This encodes CASEGRYNEQFF.

This chain links TRBV10-2 with TRBJ1-2, with D possibly being TRBD1 (6 bases). V was shortened by 1 base and J by 8 bases, with 14 bases between the two germline ends. The germline gives CDR1 WSHSY, CDR2 SAAADI. CDR3 size: 14 residues. CDR3 region: CASSEWGRGEGYTF. Written as DNA, the CDR3 is TGCGCCAGCAGTGAGTGGGGCAGGGGCGAAGGCTACACCTTC.

There are a few counts of this clone. This chain uses TRBV4-1 with TRBJ2-1, with TRBD2 identical over 9 bases. J was trimmed by 2 bases and V by 3 bases; bases with no gene match: 2. The CDR3 extends over 15 amino acids. Germline V gene data show CDR1 as MGHRA and CDR2 as YSYEKL. The CDR3 nucleotides read TGCGCCAGCAGCCAGACTAGCGGCACCTACAATGAGCAGTTCTTC. Its translation: CASSQTSGTYNEQFF.

The V and J genes are TRBV7-9 and TRBJ2-7; 8 bases are shared with TRBD1. Looked up from germline, CDR1 is SEHNR and CDR2 is FQNEAQ (reference sequence). This CDR3 comprises 13 residues. The V gene end was trimmed by 8 bases and the J gene end by 5 bases; junction bases not matched to a gene: 8. The CDR3: CASERTGFNEQYF. CDR3 nucleotides: TGTGCCAGCGAAAGGACAGGGTTCAACGAGCAGTACTTC.

This sequence joins TRBV2 and TRBJ2-1, with 12 bases that match TRBD1. With V trimmed by 6 bases and J by 4 bases, 4 bases remained unmatched. This CDR3 has 15 amino acids. From germline, CDR1 is SNHLY and CDR2 FYNNEI. CDR3 in amino acids: CASRPGQGAYNEQFF. DNA for the CDR3: TGTGCCAGCAGACCGGGACAGGGGGCTTACAATGAGCAGTTCTTC.

J is TRBJ2-1 and V is TRBV4-2; 10 bases fit TRBD1. With V trimmed by 4 bases and J by 6 bases, 9 bases remained unmatched. Germline CDR1 LGHNA, CDR2 YNFKEQ. The CDR3 extends over 16 amino acids. CDR3 in amino acids: CASSPRQGAPGNEQFF. CDR3 nucleotides: TGTGCCAGCAGCCCTAGACAGGGGGCGCCTGGCAATGAGCAGTTCTTC.

V and J are TRBV30 and TRBJ2-5; 15 bases match TRBD2. The CDR3 is made up of 18 amino acids. The germline CDR1 and CDR2 sequences are GTSNPN and SVGIG (reference sequence). Trimming took 3 bases from V and 5 from J; bases not matched to a gene: 13. The CDR3: CAWRGYPGLAGGRETQYF. CDR3 DNA: TGTGCCTGGAGGGGATACCCGGGACTAGCGGGAGGTCGGGAGACCCAGTACTTC.

The V call is TRBV29-1, the J call TRBJ2-5; 13 bases are shared with TRBD2. Per germline, CDR1 SQVTM and CDR2 ANQGSEA. Unmatched junction bases numbered 7, after V lost 8 bases and J lost 4 bases. This CDR3 comprises 14 residues. CDR3 DNA: TGCAGCACAAGACTAGCGGGGGGCTCAGAGACCCAGTACTTC. Translation gives CSTRLAGGSETQYF.